The 5 T cell receptor beta chains in this list originate from one sample, sequenced in a study of cytomegalovirus exposure and HLA in healthy donors. Clones were sequenced by immunoSEQ multiplex PCR, and TCRdb holds only the in-frame ones, with some missing. The sample shows 120,000 or so clones, roughly nine tenths of them seen only once. The sample taken for sequencing was PBMCs. Receptors originate from a woman between 18 and 29 years old in good health and CMV-seronegative.

V is TRBV7-6 and J is TRBJ1-4; D unclear. The germline CDR1 and CDR2 sequences are SGHVS and FNYEAQ. This CDR3 comprises 14 residues. The V and J ends lost 3 bases and 8 bases respectively, with 13 bases between them. This CDR3 is CASSLGPGSEKLFF. CDR3 nucleotides: TGTGCCAGCAGCTTGGGCCCGGGGTCGGAAAAACTGTTTTTT.

This chain joins TRBV28 and TRBJ2-5, with D tentatively TRBD2 (7 bases). The ends were cut back, 3 bases at V and 5 bases at J, with 13 bases in the middle. Germline CDR1 is MDHEN and CDR2 is SYDVKM. The CDR3 is made up of 14 amino acids. CDR3 sequence reads: CASSLRGGPETQYF. CDR3 sequence (DNA): TGTGCCAGCAGTTTGAGGGGGGGGCCGGAGACCCAGTACTTC.

This rearrangement joins TRBV27 to TRBJ1-1; D not resolved. The CDR3 has 15 amino acids. Germline-derived CDR1 and CDR2 are MNHEY and SMNVEV (reference sequence). Trimming cost V 1 base and J 0 bases, with 9 bases left between them. CDR3 region: CASSLLPGMNTEAFF. CDR3 bases: TGTGCCAGCAGTTTATTGCCGGGGATGAACACTGAAGCTTTCTTT.

The chain links TRBV28 to TRBJ1-2, with D possibly matching TRBD1 (5 bases). From germline, CDR1 is MDHEN and CDR2 SYDVKM. Trimming removed 4 bases at V and 4 bases at J, with 13 bases between. The CDR3 has 14 residues. The CDR3 spells CASSYLPGGYGYTF. In nucleotides, the CDR3 is TGTGCCAGCAGTTACTTACCCGGGGGCTATGGCTACACCTTC.

The chain recombines TRBV11-1 with TRBJ1-6; 10 bases map to TRBD1. CDR3 length equals 16 residues. Germline loops: CDR1 SGHAT, CDR2 FQDESV (reference sequence). The trim removed 5 bases at V and 10 bases at J, leaving 11 bases unmatched. The CDR3 here is CASSPSTGGAGSPLHF. For the CDR3, the DNA is TGTGCCAGCAGCCCCTCGACAGGGGGCGCGGGATCACCCCTCCACTTT.